The source of this T cell receptor beta chain is a study of Ad26.COV2.S vaccination and SARS-CoV-2 variants. V shed 0 bases, J shed 7 bases, and the junction held 5 bases outside the gene matches. From germline, CDR1 is LGHDT and CDR2 YNNKEL (reference sequence). The CDR3 sequence is 15 residues long. Documented treatment: around 19 received Ad26.COV2.S at low or high dose, single or two shots; about 5 received placebo; per-sample allocation not given. Day 63 after the first vaccine or placebo injection was the time point for sampling. The method was immunoSEQ multiplex PCR; TCRdb's version includes in-frame clones alone and lacks a portion of them. The sample consists of hundreds of thousands of clones, roughly 90% of them appearing once.

The sequence was collected from a person aged 18-65 years who received the Ad26.COV2.S COVID-19 vaccine or a placebo. Material: peripheral blood, obtained in a trial of Ad26.COV2.S vaccine versus placebo. This chain connects TRBV3-1 (or the pseudogene TRBV3-2) to TRBJ1-4; 7 bases fit TRBD1. This CDR3 is CASSQDPRGGEKLFF. In nucleotides, the CDR3 is TGTGCCAGCAGCCAAGACCCCAGGGGGGGTGAAAAACTGTTTTTT.